This T cell receptor beta chain stems from a study of T cell changes during pregnancy in multiple sclerosis. This clone was seen more than once but under ten times. CDR1 is GTSNPN, CDR2 SVGIG, per germline (reference sequence). V lost 2 bases, J lost 2 bases, and 15 bases stayed unmatched. This CDR3 region has 17 residues. Clones were sequenced by immunoSEQ multiplex PCR, and TCRdb holds only the in-frame ones, with some missing. The repertoire has 80,000 to 100,000 clones, 93% of them found once; the top ten carry roughly 0.95%. The sample consisted of peripheral blood, taken after pregnancy. The TCR originated in a female donor with multiple sclerosis, enrolled in a pregnancy study. V gene TRBV30 combines with J gene TRBJ2-7, with TRBD2 identical over 7 bases. The CDR3 coding sequence is TGTGCCTGGAGTCCCCCCCCCAGGCTAGCGGTCACCTACGAGCAGTACTTC. It translates to CAWSPPPRLAVTYEQYF.